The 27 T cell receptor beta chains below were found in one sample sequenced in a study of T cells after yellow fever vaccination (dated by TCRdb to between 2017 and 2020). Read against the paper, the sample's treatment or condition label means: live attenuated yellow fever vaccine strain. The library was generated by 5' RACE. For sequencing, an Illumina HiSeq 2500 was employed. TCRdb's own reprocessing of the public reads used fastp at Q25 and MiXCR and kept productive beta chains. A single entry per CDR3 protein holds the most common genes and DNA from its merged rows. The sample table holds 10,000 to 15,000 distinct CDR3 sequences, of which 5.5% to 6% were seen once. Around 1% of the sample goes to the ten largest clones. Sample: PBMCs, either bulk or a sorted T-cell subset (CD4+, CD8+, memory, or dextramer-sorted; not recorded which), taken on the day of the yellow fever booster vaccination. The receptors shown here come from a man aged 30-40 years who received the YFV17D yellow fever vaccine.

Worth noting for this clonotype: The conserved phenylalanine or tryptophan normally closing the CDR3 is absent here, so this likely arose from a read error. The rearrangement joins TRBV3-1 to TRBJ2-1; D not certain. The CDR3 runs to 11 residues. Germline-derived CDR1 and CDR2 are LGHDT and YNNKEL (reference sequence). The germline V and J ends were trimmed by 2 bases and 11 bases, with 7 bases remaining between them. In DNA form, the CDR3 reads TGTGCCAGCAGCCAAATACATCAGCAGTTCCTC. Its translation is CASSQIHQQFL.

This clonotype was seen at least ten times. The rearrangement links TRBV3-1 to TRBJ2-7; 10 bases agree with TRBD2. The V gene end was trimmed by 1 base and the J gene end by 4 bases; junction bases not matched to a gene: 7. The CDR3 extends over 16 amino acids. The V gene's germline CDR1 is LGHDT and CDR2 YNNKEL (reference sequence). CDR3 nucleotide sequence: TGTGCCAGCAGCCAAGCTGGCGCTAGCGGGAGTTACGAGCAGTACTTC. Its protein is CASSQAGASGSYEQYF.

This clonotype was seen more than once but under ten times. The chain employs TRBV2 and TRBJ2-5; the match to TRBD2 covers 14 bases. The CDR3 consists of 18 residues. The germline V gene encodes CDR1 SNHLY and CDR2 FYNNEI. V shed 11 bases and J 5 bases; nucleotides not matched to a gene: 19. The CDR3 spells CAFRDLSGTSGSTETQYF. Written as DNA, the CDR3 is TGTGCCTTCAGAGATTTGTCCGGGACTAGCGGGAGTACGGAGACCCAGTACTTC.

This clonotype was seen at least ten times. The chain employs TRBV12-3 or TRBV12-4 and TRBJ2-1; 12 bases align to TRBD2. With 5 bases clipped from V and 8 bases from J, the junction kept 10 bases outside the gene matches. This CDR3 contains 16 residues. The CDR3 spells CASSPSGRAGSYEQFF. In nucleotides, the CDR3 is TGTGCCAGCAGTCCTAGCGGGAGGGCCGGGTCATATGAGCAGTTCTTC.

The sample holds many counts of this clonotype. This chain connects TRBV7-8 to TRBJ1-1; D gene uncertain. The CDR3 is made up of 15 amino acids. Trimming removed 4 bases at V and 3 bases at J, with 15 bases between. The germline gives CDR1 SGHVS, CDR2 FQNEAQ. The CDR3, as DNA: TGTGCCAGCAGCTCCTCTCAAGAAAGGTACACTGAAGCTTTCTTT. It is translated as CASSSSQERYTEAFF. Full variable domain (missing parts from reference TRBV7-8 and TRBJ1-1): GAGVSQSPRYKVAKRGQDVALRCDPISGHVSLFWYQQALGQGPEFLTYFQNEAQLDKSGLPSDRFFAERPEGSVSTLKIQRTQQEDSAVYLCASSSSQERYTEAFFGQGTRLTVV.

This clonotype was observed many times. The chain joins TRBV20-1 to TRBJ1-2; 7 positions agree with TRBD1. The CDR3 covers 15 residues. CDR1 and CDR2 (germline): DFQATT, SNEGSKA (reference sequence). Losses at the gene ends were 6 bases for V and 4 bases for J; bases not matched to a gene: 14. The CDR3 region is CSASKRDSGGYGYTF. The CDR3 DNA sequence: TGCAGTGCGAGCAAACGGGACAGTGGGGGCTATGGCTACACCTTC.

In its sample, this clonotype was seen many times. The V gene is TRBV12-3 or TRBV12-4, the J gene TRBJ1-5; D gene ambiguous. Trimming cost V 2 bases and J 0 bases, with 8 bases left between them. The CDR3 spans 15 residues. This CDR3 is CASSLISDSNQPQHF. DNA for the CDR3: TGTGCCAGCAGTTTAATTTCTGATAGCAATCAGCCCCAGCATTTT.

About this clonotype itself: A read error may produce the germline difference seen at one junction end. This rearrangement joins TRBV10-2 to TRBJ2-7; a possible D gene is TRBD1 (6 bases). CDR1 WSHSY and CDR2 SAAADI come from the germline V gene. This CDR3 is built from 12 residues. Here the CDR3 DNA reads TGCGCCAGCAGGGGCAGGGGTTACGGGCAGTACTTC. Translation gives CASRGRGYGQYF.

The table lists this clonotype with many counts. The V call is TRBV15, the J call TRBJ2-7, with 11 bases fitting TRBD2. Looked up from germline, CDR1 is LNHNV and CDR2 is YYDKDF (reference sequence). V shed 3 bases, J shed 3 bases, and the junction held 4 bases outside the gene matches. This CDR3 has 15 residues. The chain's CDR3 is CATSRGTSGYYEQYF. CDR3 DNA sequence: TGTGCCACCAGCAGGGGGACTAGCGGCTACTACGAGCAGTACTTC.

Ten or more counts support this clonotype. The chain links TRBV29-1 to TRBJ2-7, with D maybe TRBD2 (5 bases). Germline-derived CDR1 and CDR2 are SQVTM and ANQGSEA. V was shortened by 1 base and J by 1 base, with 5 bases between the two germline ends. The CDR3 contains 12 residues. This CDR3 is CSVEGESYEQYF. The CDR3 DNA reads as TGCAGCGTTGAAGGGGAGTCCTACGAGCAGTACTTC.

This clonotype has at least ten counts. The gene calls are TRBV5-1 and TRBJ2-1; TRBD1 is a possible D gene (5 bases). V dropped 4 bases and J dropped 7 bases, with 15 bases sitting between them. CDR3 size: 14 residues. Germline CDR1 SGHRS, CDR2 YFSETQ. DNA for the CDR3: TGCGCCAGCAGCCTGGCTAAGGGGCTTAATGAGCAGTTCTTC. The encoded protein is CASSLAKGLNEQFF.

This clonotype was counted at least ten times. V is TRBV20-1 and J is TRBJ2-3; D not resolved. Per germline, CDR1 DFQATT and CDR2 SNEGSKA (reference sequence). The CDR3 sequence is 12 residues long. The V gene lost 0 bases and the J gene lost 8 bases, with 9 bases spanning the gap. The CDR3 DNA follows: TGCAGTGCTAGAGATAAGATCCCTACGCAGTATTTT. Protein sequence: CSARDKIPTQYF.

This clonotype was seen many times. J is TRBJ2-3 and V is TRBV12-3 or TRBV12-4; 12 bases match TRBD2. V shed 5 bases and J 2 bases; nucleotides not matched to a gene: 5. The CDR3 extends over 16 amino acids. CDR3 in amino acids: CASSRGLAGHTDTQYF. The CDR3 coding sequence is TGTGCCAGCAGTCGCGGACTAGCGGGGCACACAGATACGCAGTATTTT.

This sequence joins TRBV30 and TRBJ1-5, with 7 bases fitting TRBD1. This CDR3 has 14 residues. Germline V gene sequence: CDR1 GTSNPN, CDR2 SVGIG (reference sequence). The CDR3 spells CSRDRVSGNQPQHF. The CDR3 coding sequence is TGTAGCCGCGACAGGGTCTCGGGCAATCAGCCCCAGCATTTT.

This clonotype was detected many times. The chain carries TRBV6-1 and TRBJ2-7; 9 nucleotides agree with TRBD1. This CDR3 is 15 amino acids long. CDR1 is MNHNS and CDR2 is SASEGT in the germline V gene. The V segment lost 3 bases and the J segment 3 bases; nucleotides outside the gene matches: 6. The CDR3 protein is CASSEGGTGIYEQYF. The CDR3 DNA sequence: TGTGCCAGCAGTGAGGGGGGGACAGGGATCTACGAGCAGTACTTC.

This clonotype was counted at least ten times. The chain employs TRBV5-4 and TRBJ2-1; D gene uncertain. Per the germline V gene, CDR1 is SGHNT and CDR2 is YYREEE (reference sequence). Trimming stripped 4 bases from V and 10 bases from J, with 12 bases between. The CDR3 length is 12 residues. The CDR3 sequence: CASSTWTQEQFF. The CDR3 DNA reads TGTGCCAGCAGCACCTGGACGCAGGAGCAGTTCTTC.

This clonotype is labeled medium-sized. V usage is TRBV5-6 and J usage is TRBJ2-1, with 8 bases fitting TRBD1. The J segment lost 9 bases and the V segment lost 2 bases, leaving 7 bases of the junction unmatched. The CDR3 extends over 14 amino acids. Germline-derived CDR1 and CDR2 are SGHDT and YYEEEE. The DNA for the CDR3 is TGTGCCAGCAGCTTCACAACAGGGGGTGGTGAGCAGTTCTTC. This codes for CASSFTTGGGEQFF. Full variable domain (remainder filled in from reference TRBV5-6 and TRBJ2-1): DAGVTQSPTHLIKTRGQQVTLRCSPKSGHDTVSWYQQALGQGPQFIFQYYEEEERQRGNFPDRFSGHQFPNYSSELNVNALLLGDSALYLCASSFTTGGGEQFFGPGTRLTVL.

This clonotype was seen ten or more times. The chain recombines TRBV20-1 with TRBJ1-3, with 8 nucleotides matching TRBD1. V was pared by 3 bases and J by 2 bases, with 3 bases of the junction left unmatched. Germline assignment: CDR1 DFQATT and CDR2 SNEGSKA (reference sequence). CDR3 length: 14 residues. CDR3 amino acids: CSASLQGAGNTIYF. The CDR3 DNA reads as TGCAGTGCTAGCTTACAGGGGGCTGGAAACACCATATATTTT.

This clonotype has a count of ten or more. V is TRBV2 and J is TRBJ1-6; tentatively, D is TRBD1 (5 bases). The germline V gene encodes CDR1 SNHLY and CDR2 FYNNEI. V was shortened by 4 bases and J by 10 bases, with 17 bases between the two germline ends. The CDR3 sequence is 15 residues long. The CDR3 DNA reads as TGTGCCAGCAGTGCCGGGACGGAGGCAAGCTCACCCCTCCACTTT. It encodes CASSAGTEASSPLHF.

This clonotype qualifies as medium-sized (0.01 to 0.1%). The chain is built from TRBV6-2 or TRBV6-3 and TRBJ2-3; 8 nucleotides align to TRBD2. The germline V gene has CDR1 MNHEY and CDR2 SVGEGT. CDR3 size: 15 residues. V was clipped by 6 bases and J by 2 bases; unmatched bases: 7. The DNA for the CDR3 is TGTGCCAGCAGCAAGCGGGAGAAAGTCACAGATACGCAGTATTTT. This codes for CASSKREKVTDTQYF.

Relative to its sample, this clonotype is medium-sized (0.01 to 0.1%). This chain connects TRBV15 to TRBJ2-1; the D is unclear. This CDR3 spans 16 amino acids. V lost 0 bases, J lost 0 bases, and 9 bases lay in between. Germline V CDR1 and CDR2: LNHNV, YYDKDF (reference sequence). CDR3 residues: CATSRDLGLSYNEQFF. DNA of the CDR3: TGTGCCACCAGCAGAGATCTGGGTCTCTCCTACAATGAGCAGTTCTTC.

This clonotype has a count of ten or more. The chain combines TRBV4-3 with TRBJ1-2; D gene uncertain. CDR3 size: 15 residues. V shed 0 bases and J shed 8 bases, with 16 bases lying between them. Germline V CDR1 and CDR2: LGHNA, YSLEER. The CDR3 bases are TGCGCCAGCAGCCAAGAAGTCGGGAACAGTCGGGGCTACACCTTC. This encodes CASSQEVGNSRGYTF.

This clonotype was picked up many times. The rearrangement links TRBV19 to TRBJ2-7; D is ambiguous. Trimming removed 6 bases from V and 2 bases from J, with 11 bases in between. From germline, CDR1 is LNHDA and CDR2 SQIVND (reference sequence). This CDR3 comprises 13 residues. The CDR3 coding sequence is TGTGCCAGTAGGGGCCGGGCGGCCTACGAGCAGTACTTC. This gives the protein CASRGRAAYEQYF.

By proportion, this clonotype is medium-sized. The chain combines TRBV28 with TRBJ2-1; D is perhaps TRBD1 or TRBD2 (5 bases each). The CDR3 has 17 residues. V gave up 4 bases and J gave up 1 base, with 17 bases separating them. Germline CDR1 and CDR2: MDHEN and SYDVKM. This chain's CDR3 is CASSSALGRRSYNEQFF. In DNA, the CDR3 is TGTGCCAGCAGTTCCGCTCTGGGGCGGAGGTCCTACAATGAGCAGTTCTTC.

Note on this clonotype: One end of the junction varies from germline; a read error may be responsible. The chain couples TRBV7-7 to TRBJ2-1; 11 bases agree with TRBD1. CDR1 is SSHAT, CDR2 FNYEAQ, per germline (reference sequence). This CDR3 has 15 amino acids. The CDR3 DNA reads TGTGCTAGCAGCCCCACTGGGGGACAGGGGGGTGAGCAGTTCTTC. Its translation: CASSPTGGQGGEQFF.

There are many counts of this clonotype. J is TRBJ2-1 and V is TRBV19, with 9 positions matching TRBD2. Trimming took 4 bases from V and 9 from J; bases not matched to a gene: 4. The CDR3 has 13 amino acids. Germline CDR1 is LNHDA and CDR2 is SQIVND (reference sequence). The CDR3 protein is CASSSGRAGEQFF. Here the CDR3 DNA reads TGTGCCAGTAGTAGCGGGAGGGCCGGTGAGCAGTTCTTC.

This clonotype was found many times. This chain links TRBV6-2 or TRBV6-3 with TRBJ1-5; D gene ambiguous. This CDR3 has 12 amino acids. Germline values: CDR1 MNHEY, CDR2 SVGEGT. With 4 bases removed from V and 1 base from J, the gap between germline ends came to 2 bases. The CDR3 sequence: CASSLSNQPQHF. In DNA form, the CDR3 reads TGTGCCAGCAGTTTAAGCAATCAGCCCCAGCATTTT.